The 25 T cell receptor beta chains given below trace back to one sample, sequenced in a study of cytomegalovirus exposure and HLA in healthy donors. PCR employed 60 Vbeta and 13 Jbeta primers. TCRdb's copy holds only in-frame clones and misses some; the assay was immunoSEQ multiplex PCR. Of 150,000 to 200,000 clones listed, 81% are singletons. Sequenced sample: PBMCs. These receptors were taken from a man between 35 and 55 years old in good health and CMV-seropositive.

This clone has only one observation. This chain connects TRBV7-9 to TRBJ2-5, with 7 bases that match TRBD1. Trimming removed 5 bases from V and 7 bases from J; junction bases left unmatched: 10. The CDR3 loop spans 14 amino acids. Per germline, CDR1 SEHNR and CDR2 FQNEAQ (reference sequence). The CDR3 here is CASSPRTGRRTQYF. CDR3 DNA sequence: TGTGCCAGCAGCCCACGGACAGGAAGAAGGACCCAGTACTTC.

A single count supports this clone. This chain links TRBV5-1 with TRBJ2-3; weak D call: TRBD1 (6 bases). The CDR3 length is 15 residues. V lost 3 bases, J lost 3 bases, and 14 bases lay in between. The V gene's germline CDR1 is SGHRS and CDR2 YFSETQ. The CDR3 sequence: CASSSTGSGTDTQYF. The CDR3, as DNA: TGCGCCAGCAGCTCCACAGGGTCCGGGACAGATACGCAGTATTTT.

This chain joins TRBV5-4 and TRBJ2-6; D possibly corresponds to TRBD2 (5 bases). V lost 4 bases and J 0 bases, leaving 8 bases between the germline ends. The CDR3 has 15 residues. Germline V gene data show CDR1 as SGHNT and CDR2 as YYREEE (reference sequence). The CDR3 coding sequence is TGTGCCAGCAGCCAGCTAGCCTCTGGGGCCAACGTCCTGACTTTC. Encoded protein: CASSQLASGANVLTF.

The DNA for the CDR3 is TGCGCCAGCAGCCAGGGGACTACGTGGAACACTGAAGCTTTCTTT. This gives the protein CASSQGTTWNTEAFF. The V and J genes are TRBV4-3 and TRBJ1-1; possibly TRBD1 for D (5 bases). Trimming removed 3 bases at V and 1 base at J, with 12 bases between. This CDR3 is 15 amino acids long. Looked up from germline, CDR1 is LGHNA and CDR2 is YSLEER.

The chain's CDR3 is CASSPRGRVTSYEQYF. The CDR3 nucleotides are TGTGCCAGCAGTCCCCGGGGGAGGGTGACCTCCTACGAGCAGTACTTC. The chain links TRBV27 to TRBJ2-7; 7 bases agree with TRBD2. CDR3 length: 16 residues. The V gene end was trimmed by 5 bases and the J gene end by 0 bases; junction bases not matched to a gene: 10. CDR1 and CDR2 from the germline V gene are MNHEY and SMNVEV (reference sequence).

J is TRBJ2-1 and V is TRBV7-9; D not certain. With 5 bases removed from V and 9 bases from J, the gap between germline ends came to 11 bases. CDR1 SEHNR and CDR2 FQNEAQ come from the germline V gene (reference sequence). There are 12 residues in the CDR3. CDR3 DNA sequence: TGTGCCAGCAGCCCTTTAGCTGGTGAGCAGTTCTTC. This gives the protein CASSPLAGEQFF.

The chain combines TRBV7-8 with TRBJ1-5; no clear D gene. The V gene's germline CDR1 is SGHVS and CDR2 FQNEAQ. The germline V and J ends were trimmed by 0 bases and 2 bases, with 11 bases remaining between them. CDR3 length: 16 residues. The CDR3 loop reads CASSLALLNGNQPQHF. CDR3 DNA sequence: TGTGCCAGCAGCTTAGCGTTGCTAAATGGCAATCAGCCCCAGCATTTT. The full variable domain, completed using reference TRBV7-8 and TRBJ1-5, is GAGVSQSPRYKVAKRGQDVALRCDPISGHVSLFWYQQALGQGPEFLTYFQNEAQLDKSGLPSDRFFAERPEGSVSTLKIQRTQQEDSAVYLCASSLALLNGNQPQHFGDGTRLSIL.

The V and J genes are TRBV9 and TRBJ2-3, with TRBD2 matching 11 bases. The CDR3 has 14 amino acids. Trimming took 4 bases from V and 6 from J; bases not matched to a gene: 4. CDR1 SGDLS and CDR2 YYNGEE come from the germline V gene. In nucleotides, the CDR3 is TGTGCCAGCAGCCTCCGGACTAGCGGGGATACGCAGTATTTT. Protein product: CASSLRTSGDTQYF.

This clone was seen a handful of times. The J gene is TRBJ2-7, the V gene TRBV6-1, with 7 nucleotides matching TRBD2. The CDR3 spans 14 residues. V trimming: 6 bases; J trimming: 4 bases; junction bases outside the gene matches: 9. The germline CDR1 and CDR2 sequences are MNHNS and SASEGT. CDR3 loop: CASSHQRGGYEQYF. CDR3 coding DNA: TGTGCCAGCAGCCATCAGCGGGGCGGTTACGAGCAGTACTTC.

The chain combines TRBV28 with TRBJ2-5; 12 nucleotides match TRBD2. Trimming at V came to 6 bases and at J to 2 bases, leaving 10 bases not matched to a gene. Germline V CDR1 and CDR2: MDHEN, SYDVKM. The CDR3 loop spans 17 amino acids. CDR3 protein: CASSAGRTSGAQETQYF. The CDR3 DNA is TGTGCCAGCAGCGCTGGAAGGACTAGCGGGGCACAAGAGACCCAGTACTTC.

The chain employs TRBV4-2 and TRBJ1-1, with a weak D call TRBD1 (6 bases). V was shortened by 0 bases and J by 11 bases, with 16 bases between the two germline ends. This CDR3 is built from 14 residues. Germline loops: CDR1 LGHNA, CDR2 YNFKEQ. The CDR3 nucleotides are TGTGCCAGCAGCCAAGAAGTTGGGGGCCTACGGGCTTTCTTT. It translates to CASSQEVGGLRAFF.

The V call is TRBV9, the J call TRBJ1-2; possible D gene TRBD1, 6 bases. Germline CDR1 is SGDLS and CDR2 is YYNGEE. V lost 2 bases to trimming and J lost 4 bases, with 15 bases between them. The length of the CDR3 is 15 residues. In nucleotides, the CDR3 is TGTGCCAGCAGCGTTGGGCAGGGGAGCGGCTATGGCTACACCTTC. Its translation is CASSVGQGSGYGYTF.

This CDR3 is CASSRRWAGGNEQFF. The CDR3 nucleotides are TGTGCCAGCAGCCGACGGTGGGCGGGAGGCAATGAGCAGTTCTTC. V gene TRBV7-9 combines with J gene TRBJ2-1, with 8 bases matching TRBD2. J was trimmed by 6 bases and V by 5 bases; bases with no gene match: 9. CDR1 and CDR2 from the germline V gene are SEHNR and FQNEAQ (reference sequence). The CDR3 is made up of 15 amino acids.

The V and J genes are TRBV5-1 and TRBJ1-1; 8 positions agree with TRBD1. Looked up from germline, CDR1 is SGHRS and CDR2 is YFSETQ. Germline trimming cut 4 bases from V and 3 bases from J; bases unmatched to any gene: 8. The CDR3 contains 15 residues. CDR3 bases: TGCGCCAGCAGCCCCTCGACAGGGGTGGACACTGAAGCTTTCTTT. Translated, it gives CASSPSTGVDTEAFF.

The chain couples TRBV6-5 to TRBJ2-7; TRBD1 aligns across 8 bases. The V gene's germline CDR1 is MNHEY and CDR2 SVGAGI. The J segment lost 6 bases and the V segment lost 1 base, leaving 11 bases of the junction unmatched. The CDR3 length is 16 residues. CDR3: CASSYYGGQDGSEQYF. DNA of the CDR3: TGTGCCAGCAGTTACTACGGGGGACAGGATGGTAGCGAGCAGTACTTC.

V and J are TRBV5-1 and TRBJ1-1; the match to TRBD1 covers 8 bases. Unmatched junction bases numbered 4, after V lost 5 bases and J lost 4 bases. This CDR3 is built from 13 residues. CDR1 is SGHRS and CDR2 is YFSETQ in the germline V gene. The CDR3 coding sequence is TGCGCCAGCAGGCTTACAGGGGGCACTGAAGCTTTCTTT. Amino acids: CASRLTGGTEAFF.

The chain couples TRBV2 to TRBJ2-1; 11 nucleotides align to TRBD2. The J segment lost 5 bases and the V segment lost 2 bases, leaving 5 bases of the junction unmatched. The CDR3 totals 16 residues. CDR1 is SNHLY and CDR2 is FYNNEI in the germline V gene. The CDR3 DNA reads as TGTGCCAGCAGTGAATCTAGCGGGGGGACCCACAATGAGCAGTTCTTC. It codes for CASSESSGGTHNEQFF.

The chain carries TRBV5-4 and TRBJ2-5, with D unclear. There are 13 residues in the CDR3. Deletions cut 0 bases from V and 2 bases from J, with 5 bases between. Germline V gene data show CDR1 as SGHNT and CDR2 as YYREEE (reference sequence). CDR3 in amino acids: CASSLARQETQYF. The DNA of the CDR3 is TGTGCCAGCAGCTTGGCCAGGCAAGAGACCCAGTACTTC.

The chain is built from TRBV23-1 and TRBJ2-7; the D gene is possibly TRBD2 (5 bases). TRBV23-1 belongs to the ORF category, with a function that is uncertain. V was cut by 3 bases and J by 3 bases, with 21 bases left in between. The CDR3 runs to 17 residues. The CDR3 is CASSHRLVRGEDYEQYF. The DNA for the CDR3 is TGCGCCAGCAGTCACCGGTTGGTTCGGGGTGAAGACTACGAGCAGTACTTC.

The CDR3 sequence: CASSPYRGGTDTQYF. The CDR3 bases are TGTGCCAGCAGCCCCTACAGGGGGGGAACAGATACGCAGTATTTT. This sequence joins TRBV27 and TRBJ2-3, with D maybe TRBD1 (8 bases). The CDR3 totals 15 residues. Trimming removed 6 bases from V and 3 bases from J, with 16 bases in between. Looked up from germline, CDR1 is MNHEY and CDR2 is SMNVEV (reference sequence).

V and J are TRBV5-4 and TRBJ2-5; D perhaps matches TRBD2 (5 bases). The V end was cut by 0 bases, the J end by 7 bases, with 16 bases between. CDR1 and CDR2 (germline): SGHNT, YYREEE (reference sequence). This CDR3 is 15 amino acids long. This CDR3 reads CASSLGGLQVGTQYF. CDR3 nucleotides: TGTGCCAGCAGCTTGGGAGGACTCCAGGTGGGGACCCAGTACTTC. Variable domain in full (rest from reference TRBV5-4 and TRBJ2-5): ETGVTQSPTHLIKTRGQQVTLRCSSQSGHNTVSWYQQALGQGPQFIFQYYREEENGRGNFPPRFSGLQFPNYSSELNVNALELDDSALYLCASSLGGLQVGTQYFGPGTRLLVL.

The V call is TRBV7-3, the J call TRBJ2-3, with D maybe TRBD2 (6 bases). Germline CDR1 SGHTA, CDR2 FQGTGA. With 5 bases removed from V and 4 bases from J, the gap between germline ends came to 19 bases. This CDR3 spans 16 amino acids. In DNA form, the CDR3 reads TGTGCCAGCAGCCCGCAAGGGACTCGCTTCGCAGATACGCAGTATTTT. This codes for CASSPQGTRFADTQYF.

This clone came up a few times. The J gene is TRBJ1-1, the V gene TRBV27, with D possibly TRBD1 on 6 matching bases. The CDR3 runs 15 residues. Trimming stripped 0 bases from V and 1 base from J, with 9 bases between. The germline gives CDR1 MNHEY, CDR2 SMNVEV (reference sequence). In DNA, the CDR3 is TGTGCCAGCAGTTTATCGGGGGCTTCGAACACTGAAGCTTTCTTT. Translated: CASSLSGASNTEAFF.

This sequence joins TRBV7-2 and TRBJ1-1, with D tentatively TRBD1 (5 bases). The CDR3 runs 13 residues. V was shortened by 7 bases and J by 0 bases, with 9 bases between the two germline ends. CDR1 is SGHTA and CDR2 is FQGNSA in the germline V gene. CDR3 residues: CASTGSVNTEAFF. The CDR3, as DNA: TGTGCCAGCACAGGGTCTGTGAACACTGAAGCTTTCTTT.

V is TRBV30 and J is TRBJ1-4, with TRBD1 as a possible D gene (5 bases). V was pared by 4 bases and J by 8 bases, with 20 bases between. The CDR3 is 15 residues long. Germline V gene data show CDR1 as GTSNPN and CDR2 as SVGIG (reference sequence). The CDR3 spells CAWTDRGAIGEKLFF. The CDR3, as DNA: TGTGCCTGGACAGACCGCGGGGCCATAGGGGAAAAACTGTTTTTT.